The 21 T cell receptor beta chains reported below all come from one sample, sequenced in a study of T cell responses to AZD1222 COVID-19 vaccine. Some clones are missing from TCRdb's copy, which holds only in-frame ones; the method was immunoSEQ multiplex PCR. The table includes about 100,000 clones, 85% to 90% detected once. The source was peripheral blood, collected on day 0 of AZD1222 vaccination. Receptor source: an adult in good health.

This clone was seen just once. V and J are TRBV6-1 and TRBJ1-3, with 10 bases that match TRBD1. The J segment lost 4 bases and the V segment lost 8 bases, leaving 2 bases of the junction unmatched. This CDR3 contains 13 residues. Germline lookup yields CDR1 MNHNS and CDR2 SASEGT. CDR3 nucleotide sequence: TGTGCCAGCGGACAGGGGGGAGGAAACACCATATATTTT. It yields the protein CASGQGGGNTIYF.

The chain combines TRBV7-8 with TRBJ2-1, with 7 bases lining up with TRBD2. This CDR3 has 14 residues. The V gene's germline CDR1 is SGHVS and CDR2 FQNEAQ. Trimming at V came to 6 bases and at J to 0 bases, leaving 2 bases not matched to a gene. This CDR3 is CASRPGGSYNEQFF. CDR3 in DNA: TGTGCCAGCAGACCGGGAGGCTCCTACAATGAGCAGTTCTTC. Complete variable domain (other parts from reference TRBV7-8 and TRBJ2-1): GAGVSQSPRYKVAKRGQDVALRCDPISGHVSLFWYQQALGQGPEFLTYFQNEAQLDKSGLPSDRFFAERPEGSVSTLKIQRTQQEDSAVYLCASRPGGSYNEQFFGPGTRLTVL.

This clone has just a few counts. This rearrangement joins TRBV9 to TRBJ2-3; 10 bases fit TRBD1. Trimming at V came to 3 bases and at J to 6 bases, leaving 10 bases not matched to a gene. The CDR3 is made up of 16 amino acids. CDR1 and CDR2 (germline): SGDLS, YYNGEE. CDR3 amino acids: CASSGRRTGGWDTQYF. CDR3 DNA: TGTGCCAGCAGCGGTCGCCGGACAGGGGGATGGGATACGCAGTATTTT. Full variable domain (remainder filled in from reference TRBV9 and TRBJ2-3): DSGVTQTPKHLITATGQRVTLRCSPRSGDLSVYWYQQSLDQGLQFLIQYYNGEERAKGNILERFSAQQFPDLHSELNLSSLELGDSALYFCASSGRRTGGWDTQYFGPGTRLTVL.

The CDR3 sequence is CASVEREGVYNSPLHF. DNA of the CDR3: TGTGCCAGCGTGGAGAGGGAGGGTGTCTATAATTCACCCCTCCACTTT. V and J are TRBV11-2 and TRBJ1-6; no reliable D call. The CDR3 covers 16 residues. V dropped 8 bases and J dropped 3 bases, with 17 bases sitting between them. Germline CDR1 SGHAT, CDR2 FQNNGV.

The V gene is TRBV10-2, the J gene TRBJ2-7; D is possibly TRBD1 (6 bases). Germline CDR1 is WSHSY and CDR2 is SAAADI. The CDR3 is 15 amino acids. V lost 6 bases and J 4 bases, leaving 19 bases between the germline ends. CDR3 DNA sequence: TGCGCCAGCAGCACCCCCGACAGGAAGAGGTACGAGCAGTACTTC. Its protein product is CASSTPDRKRYEQYF.

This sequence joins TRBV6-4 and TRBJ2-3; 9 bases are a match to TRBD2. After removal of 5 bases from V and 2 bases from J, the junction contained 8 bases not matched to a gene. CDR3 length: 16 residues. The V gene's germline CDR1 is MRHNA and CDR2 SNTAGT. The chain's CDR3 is CASSPGLAGPTDTQYF. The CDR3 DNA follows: TGTGCCAGCAGTCCAGGGCTAGCGGGGCCCACAGATACGCAGTATTTT.

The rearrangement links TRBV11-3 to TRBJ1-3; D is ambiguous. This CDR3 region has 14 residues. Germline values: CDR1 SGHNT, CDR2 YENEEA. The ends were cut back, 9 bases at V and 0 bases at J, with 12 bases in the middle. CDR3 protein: CARSGRHSGNTIYF. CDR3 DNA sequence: TGTGCCAGGAGCGGCCGCCACTCTGGAAACACCATATATTTT.

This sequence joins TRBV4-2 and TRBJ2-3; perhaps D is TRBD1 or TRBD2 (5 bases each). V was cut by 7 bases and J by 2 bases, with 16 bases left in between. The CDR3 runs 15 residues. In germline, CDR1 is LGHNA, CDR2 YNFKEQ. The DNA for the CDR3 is TGTGCCAGCACCCGAGGGGAGACGACCACAGATACGCAGTATTTT. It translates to CASTRGETTTDTQYF.

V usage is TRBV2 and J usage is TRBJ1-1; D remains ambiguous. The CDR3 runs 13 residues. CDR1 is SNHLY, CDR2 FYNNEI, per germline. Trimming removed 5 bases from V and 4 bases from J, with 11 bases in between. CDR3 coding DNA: TGTGCCAGCAGTCGTAGAACGGGCACTGAAGCTTTCTTT. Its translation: CASSRRTGTEAFF.

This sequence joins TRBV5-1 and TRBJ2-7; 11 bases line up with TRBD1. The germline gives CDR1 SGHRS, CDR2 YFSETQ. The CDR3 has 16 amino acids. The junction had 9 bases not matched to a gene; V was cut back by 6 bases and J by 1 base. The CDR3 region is CASNKLGTGGSYEQYF. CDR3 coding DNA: TGCGCCAGCAATAAACTAGGGACAGGGGGTTCCTACGAGCAGTACTTC.

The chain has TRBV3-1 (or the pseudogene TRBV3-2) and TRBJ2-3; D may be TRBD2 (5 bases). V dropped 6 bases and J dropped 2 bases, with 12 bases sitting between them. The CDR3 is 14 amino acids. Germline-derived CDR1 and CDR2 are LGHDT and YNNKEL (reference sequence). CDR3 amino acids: CASSGRGVTDTQYF. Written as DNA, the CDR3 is TGTGCCAGCAGTGGGAGAGGAGTCACAGATACGCAGTATTTT.

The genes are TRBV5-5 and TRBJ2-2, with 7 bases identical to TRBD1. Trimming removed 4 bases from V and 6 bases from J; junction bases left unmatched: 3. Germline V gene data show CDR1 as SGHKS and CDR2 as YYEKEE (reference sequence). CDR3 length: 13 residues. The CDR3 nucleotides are TGTGCCAGCAGCCCCCAGGGGGCCGGGGAGCTGTTTTTT. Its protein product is CASSPQGAGELFF.

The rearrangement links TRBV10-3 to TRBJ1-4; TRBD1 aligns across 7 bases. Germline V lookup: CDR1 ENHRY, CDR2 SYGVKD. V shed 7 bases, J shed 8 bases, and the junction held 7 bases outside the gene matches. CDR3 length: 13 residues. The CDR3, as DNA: TGTGCCATCATGGCCCAGGGGGGCGAAAAACTGTTTTTT. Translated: CAIMAQGGEKLFF.

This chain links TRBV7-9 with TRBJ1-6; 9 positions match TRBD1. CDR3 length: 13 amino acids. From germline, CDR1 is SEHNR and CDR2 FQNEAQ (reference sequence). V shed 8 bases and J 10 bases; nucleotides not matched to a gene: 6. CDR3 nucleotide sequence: TGTGCCAGCTTCGGGACAGGGAAATCACCCCTCCACTTT. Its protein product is CASFGTGKSPLHF.

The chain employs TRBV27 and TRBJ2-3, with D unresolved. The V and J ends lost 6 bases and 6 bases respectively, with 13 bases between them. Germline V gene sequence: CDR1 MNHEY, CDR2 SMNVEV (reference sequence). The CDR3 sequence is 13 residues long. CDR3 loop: CASSLGHFDTQYF. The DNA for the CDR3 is TGTGCCAGCAGCCTAGGCCATTTCGATACGCAGTATTTT.

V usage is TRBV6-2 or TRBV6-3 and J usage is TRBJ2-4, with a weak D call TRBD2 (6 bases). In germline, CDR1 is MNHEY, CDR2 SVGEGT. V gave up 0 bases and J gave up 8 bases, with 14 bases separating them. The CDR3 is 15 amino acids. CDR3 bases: TGTGCCAGCAGTTACTCGACTAGTAACTTGGACATTCAGTACTTC. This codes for CASSYSTSNLDIQYF.

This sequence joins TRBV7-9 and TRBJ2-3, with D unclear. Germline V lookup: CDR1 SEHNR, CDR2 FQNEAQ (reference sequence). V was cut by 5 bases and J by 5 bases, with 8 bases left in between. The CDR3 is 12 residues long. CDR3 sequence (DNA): TGTGCCAGCAGCCTCTCAGTAGATACGCAGTATTTT. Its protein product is CASSLSVDTQYF.

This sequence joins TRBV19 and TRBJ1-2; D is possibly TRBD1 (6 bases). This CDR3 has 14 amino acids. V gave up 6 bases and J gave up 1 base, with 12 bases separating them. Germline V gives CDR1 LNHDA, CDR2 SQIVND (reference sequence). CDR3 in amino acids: CASSTRTDNYGYTF. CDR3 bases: TGTGCCAGTAGCACTCGGACAGATAACTATGGCTACACCTTC.

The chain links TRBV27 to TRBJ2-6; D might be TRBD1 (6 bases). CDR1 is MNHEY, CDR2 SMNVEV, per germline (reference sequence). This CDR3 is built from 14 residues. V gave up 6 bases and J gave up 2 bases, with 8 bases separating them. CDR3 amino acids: CASSWGPGANVLTF. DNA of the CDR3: TGTGCCAGCAGCTGGGGGCCTGGGGCCAACGTCCTGACTTTC.

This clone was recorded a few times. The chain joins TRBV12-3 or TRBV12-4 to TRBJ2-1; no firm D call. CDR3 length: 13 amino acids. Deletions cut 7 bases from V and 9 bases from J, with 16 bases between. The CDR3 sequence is CASTWTMSIEQFF. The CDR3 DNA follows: TGTGCCAGCACCTGGACCATGAGCATTGAGCAGTTCTTC.

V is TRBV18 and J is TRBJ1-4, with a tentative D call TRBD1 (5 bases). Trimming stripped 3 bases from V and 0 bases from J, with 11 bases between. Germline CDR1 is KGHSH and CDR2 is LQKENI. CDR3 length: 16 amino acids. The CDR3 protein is CASSPLGTATNEKLFF. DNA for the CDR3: TGTGCCAGCTCACCGCTAGGGACGGCAACTAATGAAAAACTGTTTTTT.